The 20 T cell receptor beta chains reported below all come from one sample, sequenced in a study of T-cell memory formation after mild COVID-19. Using its own MiXCR run on the 5' RACE reads, TCRdb lists one record per CDR3 protein. The profile covers 120,000 to 150,000 distinct CDR3 sequences, with over 6% appearing a single time and 2% to 2.5% taken by the ten largest. The sample comprised PBMCs or a T cell subset sorted from them (not recorded which). Receptors were obtained from an adult woman who had mild COVID-19 (a few samples of this study predate the infection). Cell type and time point are not known.

This clonotype was observed a few times. The gene calls are TRBV5-5 and TRBJ2-7; D is perhaps TRBD2 (6 bases). The V gene lost 6 bases and the J gene lost 6 bases, with 19 bases spanning the gap. The length of the CDR3 is 14 residues. CDR1 and CDR2 from the germline V gene are SGHKS and YYEKEE (reference sequence). In DNA form, the CDR3 reads TGTGCCAGCATGGGAGTCGCGGGACTGGGCGAGCAGTACTTC. Protein: CASMGVAGLGEQYF.

The chain couples TRBV20-1 to TRBJ2-7; no clear D gene. Germline CDR1 reads DFQATT; CDR2 reads SNEGSKA (reference sequence). The CDR3 length is 13 residues. Trimming removed 0 bases at V and 1 base at J, with 7 bases between. The CDR3 DNA reads as TGCAGTGCTAGAGATTATCGGTCCTACGAGCAGTACTTC. Its protein product is CSARDYRSYEQYF.

The chain uses TRBV29-1 and TRBJ1-2; D is uncertain. The CDR3 covers 13 residues. Deletions cut 5 bases from V and 3 bases from J, with 13 bases between. In germline, CDR1 is SQVTM, CDR2 ANQGSEA. This chain's CDR3 is CSVRQVGYYGYTF. The CDR3 nucleotides read TGCAGCGTTCGGCAGGTGGGGTACTATGGCTACACCTTC.

This clonotype was seen more than once but under ten times. The rearrangement links TRBV30 to TRBJ2-2; D is perhaps TRBD1 (5 bases). Between the trimmed V and J ends, which lost 3 bases and 5 bases, there was a span of 13 bases. CDR1 GTSNPN and CDR2 SVGIG come from the germline V gene (reference sequence). The CDR3 has 14 residues. In nucleotides, the CDR3 is TGTGCCTGGAGACGGCAGGGCGTGACCGGGGAGCTGTTTTTT. It specifies CAWRRQGVTGELFF.

This clonotype was counted between two and nine times. The V and J genes are TRBV20-1 and TRBJ1-4; D is ambiguous. Trimming stripped 6 bases from V and 0 bases from J, with 11 bases between. CDR1 DFQATT and CDR2 SNEGSKA come from the germline V gene (reference sequence). The CDR3 covers 14 residues. The CDR3 nucleotides read TGCAGTGCCTTATCGACAACAACTAATGAAAAACTGTTTTTT. Amino acid sequence: CSALSTTTNEKLFF.

V usage is TRBV28 and J usage is TRBJ1-1; TRBD1 aligns across 12 bases. The CDR3 is 13 amino acids. Germline V gene data show CDR1 as MDHEN and CDR2 as SYDVKM. The ends lost 3 bases at V and 9 bases at J; junction bases unmatched: 2. The DNA for the CDR3 is TGTGCCAGCAGTTTCGGGACAGGGGGCCAAGCTTTCTTT. It is translated as CASSFGTGGQAFF.

This clonotype was observed a handful of times. V and J are TRBV12-3 or TRBV12-4 and TRBJ1-2, with 8 nucleotides matching TRBD1. V was clipped by 3 bases and J by 8 bases; unmatched bases: 11. The CDR3 has 15 amino acids. CDR3 region: CASSFRRTGKGGYTF. Here the CDR3 DNA reads TGTGCCAGCAGTTTTAGACGGACAGGGAAAGGGGGCTACACCTTC.

This clonotype has ten or more counts. This chain joins TRBV10-3 and TRBJ2-1; TRBD2 aligns across 9 bases. This CDR3 contains 15 residues. The ends lost 5 bases at V and 2 bases at J; junction bases unmatched: 4. Germline V gene sequence: CDR1 ENHRY, CDR2 SYGVKD. DNA for the CDR3: TGTGCCATCAGTCCGCTAGCGGGGACCTACAATGAGCAGTTCTTC. Its protein product is CAISPLAGTYNEQFF.

The CDR3 is CASSIGQGLSANEKLFF. The CDR3 DNA reads as TGTGCCAGTAGTATAGGACAGGGGCTGTCGGCTAATGAAAAACTGTTTTTT. The gene calls are TRBV19 and TRBJ1-4, with 8 bases that match TRBD1. Germline CDR1 is LNHDA and CDR2 is SQIVND (reference sequence). V shed 1 base and J 3 bases; nucleotides not matched to a gene: 7. The CDR3 sequence is 17 residues long.

This clonotype was seen at least ten times. The rearrangement uses TRBV10-2 and TRBJ2-7; D might be TRBD1 (6 bases). The CDR3 is 15 residues long. Germline V lookup: CDR1 WSHSY, CDR2 SAAADI. V shed 10 bases and J shed 2 bases, with 21 bases lying between them. CDR3 in DNA: TGCGCCACCCTCCGGGGCACAGGGCCCGCCTACGAGCAGTACTTC. Its protein is CATLRGTGPAYEQYF.

This clonotype was observed many times. V is TRBV29-1 and J is TRBJ2-3, with TRBD2 matching 8 bases. This CDR3 is built from 16 residues. Losses at the gene ends were 4 bases for V and 7 bases for J; bases not matched to a gene: 16. Germline values: CDR1 SQVTM, CDR2 ANQGSEA. CDR3 in DNA: TGCAGCGTTGGGTCGGGTAGCGGGACGAGAGTGAATACGCAGTATTTT. The encoded protein is CSVGSGSGTRVNTQYF.

In this sample, this clonotype turned up a few times. J is TRBJ1-4 and V is TRBV5-1, with 10 bases lining up with TRBD1. There are 15 residues in the CDR3. V lost 0 bases and J lost 6; bases outside the gene matches: 2. From germline, CDR1 is SGHRS and CDR2 YFSETQ. CDR3 region: CASSLETGGYEKLFF. In nucleotides, the CDR3 is TGCGCCAGCAGCTTGGAGACAGGGGGCTATGAAAAACTGTTTTTT.

The chain couples TRBV12-3 or TRBV12-4 to TRBJ2-5; 8 bases are a match to TRBD1. The CDR3 sequence is 14 residues long. The ends lost 5 bases at V and 7 bases at J; junction bases unmatched: 9. The CDR3 coding sequence is TGTGCCAGCAGTCGGGACAGGTCGGGGGCGACCCAGTACTTC. It translates to CASSRDRSGATQYF.

This clonotype was detected ten times or more. The rearrangement links TRBV18 to TRBJ2-7; TRBD2 matches 10 bases. CDR1 is KGHSH and CDR2 is LQKENI in the germline V gene. This CDR3 has 15 amino acids. The J segment lost 2 bases and the V segment lost 6 bases, leaving 7 bases of the junction unmatched. The CDR3 here is CASSKGAGGTYEQYF. In nucleotides, the CDR3 is TGTGCCAGCTCTAAAGGAGCGGGAGGGACCTACGAGCAGTACTTC.

This clonotype was observed a handful of times. This chain connects TRBV5-4 to TRBJ2-7; no definite D call. The ends were cut back, 1 base at V and 3 bases at J, with 5 bases in the middle. The germline V gene has CDR1 SGHNT and CDR2 YYREEE (reference sequence). The CDR3 is 12 amino acids. As DNA, the CDR3 is TGTGCCAGCAGCTTGCCGAACTACGAGCAGTACTTC. Encoded protein: CASSLPNYEQYF.

The chain combines TRBV5-1 with TRBJ1-2; no clear D. The CDR3 runs to 15 residues. CDR1 is SGHRS and CDR2 is YFSETQ in the germline V gene. Trimming pared 0 bases from V and 6 bases from J, leaving 15 bases between. CDR3: CASSLVKGSTHGYTF. The CDR3 DNA follows: TGCGCCAGCAGCTTGGTCAAAGGGTCAACTCATGGCTACACCTTC.

This clonotype was counted many times. V is TRBV15 and J is TRBJ2-7; D is possibly TRBD2 (6 bases). CDR1 and CDR2 from the germline V gene are LNHNV and YYDKDF (reference sequence). Trimming stripped 0 bases from V and 0 bases from J, with 12 bases between. The CDR3 is 16 amino acids. CDR3 in amino acids: CATSRDGSGSSYEQYF. The CDR3 bases are TGTGCCACCAGCAGAGATGGTAGCGGTAGCTCCTACGAGCAGTACTTC.

The rearrangement links TRBV6-1 to TRBJ1-3; D perhaps matches TRBD1 (6 bases). The germline CDR1 and CDR2 sequences are MNHNS and SASEGT. Deletions cut 8 bases from V and 0 bases from J, with 11 bases between. There are 14 residues in the CDR3. The CDR3 region has the DNA TGTGCCAGCTACCTACAGGGCTCTGGAAACACCATATATTTT. This translates into CASYLQGSGNTIYF.

This clonotype was recorded at least ten times. The rearrangement links TRBV7-9 to TRBJ1-2; D unresolved. Trimming pared 2 bases from V and 4 bases from J, leaving 5 bases between. Looked up from germline, CDR1 is SEHNR and CDR2 is FQNEAQ (reference sequence). The CDR3 length is 12 residues. The CDR3 DNA sequence: TGTGCCAGCAGCTTACGCGTCTATGGCTACACCTTC. This translates into CASSLRVYGYTF.

The V call is TRBV6-5, the J call TRBJ1-5; 7 nucleotides agree with TRBD1. The CDR3 covers 17 residues. J lost 7 bases, V lost 6 bases, and 18 bases had no gene match. Per the germline V gene, CDR1 is MNHEY and CDR2 is SVGAGI. CDR3 nucleotide sequence: TGTGCCAGCAGCTCCTCCCACACAGACAGGGATCGACAGCCCCAGCATTTT. This gives the protein CASSSSHTDRDRQPQHF.